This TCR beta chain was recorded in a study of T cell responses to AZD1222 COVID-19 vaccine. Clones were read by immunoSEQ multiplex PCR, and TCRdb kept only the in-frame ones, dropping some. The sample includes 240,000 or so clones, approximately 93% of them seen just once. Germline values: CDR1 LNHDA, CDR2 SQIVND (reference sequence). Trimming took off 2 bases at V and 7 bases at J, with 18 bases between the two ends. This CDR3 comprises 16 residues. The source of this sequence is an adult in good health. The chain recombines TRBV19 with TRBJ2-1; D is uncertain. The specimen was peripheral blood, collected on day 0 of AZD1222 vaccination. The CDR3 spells CASSIRSRTLTNEQFF. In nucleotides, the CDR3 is TGTGCCAGTAGTATAAGGTCTAGGACCTTAACAAATGAGCAGTTCTTC.